This T cell receptor (beta chain) was sequenced in a study of response to subunit inactivated influenza vaccine. Study-level points and caveats: Only a handful of new T cells, the authors suggested, are recruited with each seasonal influenza vaccination.

TCRdb called the RT-PCR reads again in MiXCR, with one record for every CDR3 protein. The sample includes roughly 460,000 distinct CDR3 sequences, approximately 11% of them seen just once. A word on this clonotype: As yet, its antigen is unknown. A much larger clonotype is one base distant, so this may be a read error.

The sequences come from PBMCs from blood, collected 45 days after vaccination. This sequence was found in a man in his fifties or sixties who received an inactivated influenza vaccine.

Here the CDR3 reads CSVERREFWETQYF. The CDR3 DNA reads TGCAGCGTTGAAAGGCGGGAGTTCTGGGAGACCCAGTACTTC. The V call is TRBV29-1, the J call TRBJ2-5, with 7 bases that match TRBD2. Trimming removed 2 bases from V and 5 bases from J; junction bases left unmatched: 8. The germline gives CDR1 SQVTM, CDR2 ANQGSEA. CDR3 length: 14 residues.